This T cell receptor (beta chain) was sequenced for a study of blood T cell repertoires in COVID-19. Study details: Donors in the United States, Italy and Spain gave samples during acute or convalescent COVID-19. From T cells, B-cell-depleted T cells, or PBMCs came the material, which was cDNA or gDNA.

Sequenced by immunoSEQ multiplex PCR; TCRdb stores in-frame clones only, minus some. The sample holds roughly 670,000 clones, about 90% seen once. The receptor comes from a woman aged 18-29 years with acute or convalescent COVID-19. Specimen: peripheral blood.

The CDR3 sequence: CASSQGLNQPQHF. The CDR3 DNA follows: TGTGCCAGCAGTCAGGGCCTCAATCAGCCCCAGCATTTT. The V call is TRBV6-5, the J call TRBJ1-5, with D maybe TRBD1 (5 bases). V was trimmed by 5 bases and J by 3 bases, leaving 8 bases between them. The V gene's germline CDR1 is MNHEY and CDR2 SVGAGI. The CDR3 runs 13 residues.